Listed here is a single T cell receptor (beta chain). Its antigen is currently not known. No clone much larger than this one lies a single base away; base qualities are absent. The sample originates from a study of OX40 agonist ivuxolimab in advanced cancers. Looking at the study overall: Ivuxolimab was an agonistic, fully human IgG2 monoclonal antibody directed against OX40 (CD134), a costimulatory receptor. The paper describes the monotherapy dose-escalation part (N ≈ 50 patients) of the phase I trial of ivuxolimab. Patients were allowed to have had prior anti-PD-1, anti-PD-L1 or anti-CTLA-4 therapy, and roughly two fifths of the dose-escalation patients had been treated with checkpoint inhibitors. The point of sequencing TCRbeta in the periphery was to test whether ivuxolimab changed TCR sequence diversity and drove clonal T-cell expansion. Among the 52 dose-escalation patients, some 19 had hepatocellular carcinoma, about 15 melanoma, 9 renal cell carcinoma and 9 head and neck cancer. Partial responses were achieved by three dose-escalation patients, of whom one had hepatocellular carcinoma and two had cutaneous melanoma. In the dose-escalation cohort, roughly 80% of patients were male, and the mean age was around 60 years, with a range of about 20 to 79. Intravenous ivuxolimab was administered to patients every 2 weeks at six dose levels: 0.01, 0.1, 0.3, 1.5, 3 and 10 mg/kg.

As encoded in the germline V gene (reference sequence), CDR1 is WNHNN while CDR2 is SYGVQD. The CDR3, from cysteine to phenylalanine, totals 17 residues. The retained sequence is limited to the CDR3, 51 bases, with the frame set at the first base. V loses 1 base, J loses 4 bases, and the germline ends lie 18 bases apart. The trial excluded patients who had a history of autoimmune disease or were on systemic immunosuppression. Peripheral blood for TCR sequencing was collected from all dose cohorts at baseline, on cycle 4 day 1, and on cycle 7 day 1. The samples were taken from a phase I, first-in-human, multicenter, open-label dose-escalation trial of ivuxolimab. Adults with locally advanced or metastatic melanoma, renal cell carcinoma, hepatocellular carcinoma or head and neck squamous cell carcinoma were enrolled in the trial. CD4+ and CD8+ T cells were sorted separately from peripheral blood before TCR sequencing.

What the research found in general, with its limitations: At doses of 0.1 to 3.0 mg/kg, clonal expansion of both CD4+ and CD8+ T cells in blood was seen between baseline and week 6. In the 0.1-3.0 mg/kg groups, partial responders were among the patients with the lowest normalized peripheral clonal expansion, particularly in CD8+ T cells. The antigen specificity of the peripheral T cells that underwent clonal expansion was not determined. Low levels of normalized T-cell clonal expansion were also seen in some patients who did not respond. After ivuxolimab, more expanded clones were found on average in CD8+ T cells than in CD4+ T cells.

To sequence the TCRbeta CDR3 region, genomic DNA was isolated from the sorted cells. The immunoSEQ Assay was used to sequence the TCRbeta CDR3 regions. Not all clones reach the TCRdb copy of this immuneACCESS table, which keeps in-frame sequences only. Checked studies attribute under half of the gap to unresolved V genes and leave the rest unexplained. The sample yields roughly 63,000 clones; roughly nine tenths were counted once. Clones ranked in the top ten supply approximately 13% of the sample. The sequencing used CD4+ or CD8+ T cells sorted from blood, collected in a trial of the OX40 agonist ivuxolimab. The sequence derives from an adult with an advanced solid tumor such as melanoma, head and neck, liver or kidney cancer. The chain links TRBV10-1 with TRBJ2-3; too little of a D gene remains to name it. The nucleotide sequence reads TGCGCCAGCAGTGAGTTCGAGGCCCGCGATCGTTCAGATACGCAGTATTTT. This encodes CASSEFEARDRSDTQYF.